This note documents a single T cell receptor (beta chain) sequence. No antigen is known for it. The germline V gene has CDR1 SGHVS and CDR2 FNYEAQ. The germline V and J ends were trimmed by 1 base and 0 bases, with 12 bases remaining between them. The CDR3 spans 16 residues. Sequencing was performed with immunoSEQ multiplex PCR; in TCRdb, only in-frame clones are kept and a portion is missing. The sample lists around 96,000 clones, more than 70% seen once, with less than 3.5% in the top ten. This entry belongs to a study of T cell responses to AZD1222 COVID-19 vaccine. Whole-study context: Second-dose intervals of approximately 4 or approximately 12 weeks were pooled. Study-wide results and caveats: Recipients of AZD1222 seropositive at baseline numbered only 6 or 7. Rises in breadth and depth of Spike-specific TCRs came after two AZD1222 doses. Donors skewed white British and female; clonal diversity was possibly underestimated.

The source of this sequence is an adult in good health. This sequence joins TRBV7-6 and TRBJ1-1, with D hard to call. Specimen: peripheral blood, collected on day 0 of AZD1222 vaccination. As DNA, the CDR3 is TGTGCCAGCAGCTTAGGTGGGTCCCGTCTGAACACTGAAGCTTTCTTT. Translating it yields CASSLGGSRLNTEAFF.